This section outlines one T cell receptor beta chain sequence together with its context. As yet, its antigen is unknown. These data originate in a study of cytomegalovirus exposure and HLA in healthy donors. Notes on the study in general: Most TCR sequences proved rare, with some public TCRs found in many donors. It was reported that the classifier diagnosed cytomegalovirus status with high specificity and sensitivity in both the original and validation cohorts.

Assay: immunoSEQ multiplex PCR; the TCRdb copy retains only in-frame clones and omits some. The sample holds 55,000 to 70,000 clones, roughly 90% seen once. This CDR3 spans 17 amino acids. J gave up 8 bases and V 0 bases, and 9 bases lay outside the gene matches. Germline CDR1 is SGDLS and CDR2 is YYNGEE. This TCR was sampled from a woman aged 18-30 years in good health and CMV-seronegative. The V and J genes are TRBV9 and TRBJ1-6; 9 nucleotides line up with TRBD1. Sequences were obtained from PBMCs. The CDR3, as DNA: TGTGCCAGCAGCGTAGGTGACGGCGGGACAGGGTATTCACCCCTCCACTTT. It encodes CASSVGDGGTGYSPLHF.